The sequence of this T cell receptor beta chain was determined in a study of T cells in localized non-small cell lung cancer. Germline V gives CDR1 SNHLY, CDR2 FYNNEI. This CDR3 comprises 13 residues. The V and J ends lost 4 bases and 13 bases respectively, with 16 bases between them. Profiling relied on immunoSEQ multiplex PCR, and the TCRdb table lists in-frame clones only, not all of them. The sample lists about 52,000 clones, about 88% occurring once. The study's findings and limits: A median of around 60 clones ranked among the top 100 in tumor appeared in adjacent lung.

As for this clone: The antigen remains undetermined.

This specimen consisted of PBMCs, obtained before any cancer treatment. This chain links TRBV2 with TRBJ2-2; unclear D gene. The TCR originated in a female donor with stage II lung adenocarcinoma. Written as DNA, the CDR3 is TGTGCCAGCAGTGGCCCGGCCGGTCGCGGGCTGTTTTTT. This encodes CASSGPAGRGLFF.